This record concerns one T cell receptor (beta chain) sequence. Its antigen is unidentified. V was pared by 4 bases and J by 0 bases, with 1 base of the junction left unmatched. Per germline, CDR1 SQVTM and CDR2 ANQGSEA. CDR3 length: 13 residues. The source of the sample is a study of cytomegalovirus exposure and HLA in healthy donors. Broader study findings: Researchers catalogued 160 or so TCR beta chains as cytomegalovirus-associated. Among the most significant clusters, several appeared linked to common viral pathogens in a later analysis. It was confirmed in vitro that a few of the CMV-associated chains were specific for CMV antigens. Analyzed later, association rates of TCRs varied across HLA loci, with DRB1 most and HLA-C fewest.

The PCR contained 60 Vbeta and 13 Jbeta primers. Assay: immunoSEQ multiplex PCR; the TCRdb copy retains only in-frame clones and omits some. The sample contains over 150,000 clones, 70% to 80% of which appear only once. The sequenced material came from PBMCs. The receptor was isolated from a woman aged 40 to 50 in good health and CMV-seronegative. This rearrangement joins TRBV29-1 to TRBJ1-1, with 8 bases identical to TRBD1. The CDR3 protein is CSVGTGMNTEAFF. Written as DNA, the CDR3 is TGCAGCGTTGGGACAGGGATGAACACTGAAGCTTTCTTT.